This is a list of T cell receptor beta chains from one sample in a study of T cell repertoires in cytomegalovirus infection. Each CDR3 protein is one row after TCRdb ran MiXCR on the reads. The sample has fewer than 200,000 distinct CDR3 sequences; nearly 9.5% are singletons. Source material: PBMCs. These receptor sequences come from a human donor in good health (CMV status not recorded). Some clones in this sample may be carry-over from other donors' samples. Both conserved end residues are part of each CDR3. The D gene is left open where the match is weak. Size is stated for part of the rows, as once, few or many counts, or as a class when the clone is expanded.

v_gene,d_gene,abundance,j_gene,CDR3nt,CDR3aa
TRBV5-1,.,many,TRBJ2-5,TGCGCCAGCAGCTTAGGGACAAGCCAAGAGACCCAGTACTTC,CASSLGTSQETQYF
TRBV30,.,few,TRBJ2-7,TGTGCCTGGAGTCCGACCTCCTACGAGCAGTACTTC,CAWSPTSYEQYF
TRBV28,.,many,TRBJ2-5,TGTGCCAGCAGTTTGAGGGGCCTAGGGGAGACCCAGTACTTC,CASSLRGLGETQYF
TRBV7-6,TRBD2,many,TRBJ2-2,TGTGCCAGCAGCTTAGGCGAAGGCGGGGGAGAGCTGTTTTTT,CASSLGEGGGELFF
TRBV20-1,.,.,TRBJ1-6,TGCAGTGCTAGCCGGAAGGGGCAGGGTGAATCACCCCTCCACTTT,CSASRKGQGESPLHF
TRBV7-2,.,many,TRBJ2-7,TGTGCCAGCAGCTTAGGGGGAACTAGCAGCGAGCAGTACTTC,CASSLGGTSSEQYF
TRBV12-3/TRBV12-4,.,few,TRBJ2-6,TGTGCCAGCAGTCCGATAAACGGGCTGCCTGGGGCCAACGTCCTGACTTTC,CASSPINGLPGANVLTF
TRBV7-9,TRBD1,many,TRBJ1-5,TGTGCCACTACGACAGGGGTCGATGGTCAGCCCCAGCATTTT,CATTTGVDGQPQHF
TRBV2,TRBD2,few,TRBJ2-1,TGTGCCAGCAGTCCGCGGGCGGGAGCTTACAATGAGCAGTTCTTC,CASSPRAGAYNEQFF
TRBV7-3,.,many,TRBJ1-1,TGTGCCAGCAGCTTCACCGGGACGGCGAACACTGAAGCTTTCTTT,CASSFTGTANTEAFF
TRBV29-1,TRBD1,.,TRBJ2-5,TGCAGCGCATTGACAGGGGCCATCCAAGAGACCCAGTACTTC,CSALTGAIQETQYF
TRBV7-9,.,many,TRBJ2-7,TGTGCCAGCAGCTTAGCGGAAGCAGAAGTCGGCTACGAGCAGTACTTC,CASSLAEAEVGYEQYF
TRBV6-2/TRBV6-3,.,few,TRBJ1-5,TGTGCCACAAGCGGGGGGGCGAATCAGCCCCAGCATTTT,CATSGGANQPQHF
TRBV24-1,.,few,TRBJ1-5,TGTGCCACCAGTGTGGGAGGGCTTGGCAATCAGCCCCAGCATTTT,CATSVGGLGNQPQHF
TRBV6-5,TRBD2,many,TRBJ2-1,TGTGCCAGCAGTTACACGGGAGGGCCCAATGAGCAGTTCTTC,CASSYTGGPNEQFF
TRBV6-1,.,many,TRBJ1-6,TGTGCAAGCGCCCTCGGGAGCTCCTATAATTCACCCCTCCACTTT,CASALGSSYNSPLHF
TRBV20-1,.,.,TRBJ2-5,TGCAGTGCTAGAGAACCCCGCAGTCACATGGGGGAGACCCAGTACTTC,CSAREPRSHMGETQYF
TRBV12-3/TRBV12-4,.,few,TRBJ1-1,TGTGCCAGCGGACCGTGGGGCTTGAACACTGAAGCTTTCTTT,CASGPWGLNTEAFF
TRBV3-1,.,.,TRBJ2-7,TGTGCCAGCAGCCAATGGTTCGACAGCCCCTACGAGCAGTACTTC,CASSQWFDSPYEQYF
TRBV18,.,few,TRBJ2-3,TGTGCCAGCTCACCACCGCAGGGCACAGATACGCAGTATTTT,CASSPPQGTDTQYF
TRBV19,.,few,TRBJ1-5,TGTGCCAGTGCAAGGCCGAGCCGTCAGCCCCAGCATTTT,CASARPSRQPQHF
TRBV13,.,few,TRBJ2-7,TGTGCCAGCAGCTCCCGCCGCCAGGGTCCCGAGCAGTACTTC,CASSSRRQGPEQYF
TRBV29-1,.,.,TRBJ2-1,TGCAGCGGCCGTGCTGCTTACAATGAGCAGTTCTTC,CSGRAAYNEQFF
TRBV7-9,.,many,TRBJ2-1,TGTGCCAGCAGCTTGGCCCTCCCCTCCTACAATGAGCAGTTCTTC,CASSLALPSYNEQFF
TRBV20-1,.,few,TRBJ2-5,TGCAGTGCTAGTATACAGGGAGGGGAGACCCAGTACTTC,CSASIQGGETQYF
TRBV11-2,TRBD1,many,TRBJ2-3,TGTGCCAGCAGCCGCCGTGGTTGGGCAGGGGGCGCGGCAGATACGCAGTATTTT,CASSRRGWAGGAADTQYF
TRBV7-2,TRBD2,many,TRBJ2-1,TGTGCCAGCAGCTTCGCAACTAGCGGGAGTTACAATGAGCAGTTCTTC,CASSFATSGSYNEQFF
TRBV29-1,.,.,TRBJ2-3,TGCAGCGTTGGGGCTAGCACAGATACGCAGTATTTT,CSVGASTDTQYF
TRBV29-1,TRBD1,few,TRBJ1-1,TGCAGCGGTGGGCCCAGGGGGGGCACTGAAGCTTTCTTT,CSGGPRGGTEAFF
TRBV28,.,many,TRBJ1-5,TGTGCCAGCAGTTCCAGGGGAGTTGGTAGCAATCAGCCCCAGCATTTT,CASSSRGVGSNQPQHF
TRBV11-2,TRBD2,many,TRBJ2-5,TGTGCCAGCAGCTTAGACGGGGGGAAACAGGCAGAGACCCAGTACTTC,CASSLDGGKQAETQYF
TRBV11-1,.,many,TRBJ2-1,TGTGCCAGCAGCTTAGGTCCGGTTTTGTTGCAGTTCTTC,CASSLGPVLLQFF
TRBV6-2/TRBV6-3,.,many,TRBJ2-1,TGTGCCAGCAGTTACTCTCCAGGGGATCCCTACAATGAGCAGTTCTTC,CASSYSPGDPYNEQFF
TRBV7-2,TRBD2,many,TRBJ2-5,TGTGCCAGCAGCTTAGGTTTAGCGGGGGGGCTGCAAGAGACCCAGTACTTC,CASSLGLAGGLQETQYF
TRBV5-4,.,.,TRBJ1-1,TGTGCCAGCAGCTTGGAGGGGGGGGACACTGAAGCTTTCTTT,CASSLEGGDTEAFF
TRBV19,.,few,TRBJ2-7,TGTGCCAGTAGCCAAGACTGGGGTGGGTCCTACGAGCAGTACTTC,CASSQDWGGSYEQYF
TRBV5-6,.,.,TRBJ2-1,TGTGCCAGCAGCTCGGGCCGATACGAGCAGTTCTTC,CASSSGRYEQFF
TRBV20-1,TRBD1,.,TRBJ1-5,TGCAGTGCTAGGGGAGGGGGCCAGCCCCAGCATTTT,CSARGGGQPQHF
TRBV9,.,.,TRBJ2-2,TGTGCCAGCAGCGTAGCGATCAGGGGCTCCGGGGAGCTGTTTTTT,CASSVAIRGSGELFF
TRBV28,.,many,TRBJ1-1,TGTGCCAGCAGTTTAAGGGCTCCGAACACTGAAGCTTTCTTT,CASSLRAPNTEAFF
TRBV6-6,TRBD1,.,TRBJ2-7,TGTGCCAGCAGTTACACCCGGGACAGCGGCGAGCAGTACTTC,CASSYTRDSGEQYF
TRBV19,.,many,TRBJ1-1,TGTGCCAGTAGGCGGGACCAAACCGGCGCTGAAGCTTTCTTT,CASRRDQTGAEAFF
TRBV5-6,TRBD1,many,TRBJ1-1,TGTGCCAGCAGCTTGGGTCAGGGGGGGAAGAGGAACACTGAAGCTTTCTTT,CASSLGQGGKRNTEAFF
TRBV7-2,.,many,TRBJ2-1,TGTGCCAGCAGCTTTTTTTCCTACAATGAGCAGTTCTTC,CASSFFSYNEQFF
TRBV14,.,many,TRBJ2-6,TGTGCCAGCAGCCAAGTGGCAGGGGCCAACGTCCTGACTTTC,CASSQVAGANVLTF
TRBV30,TRBD1,many,TRBJ1-2,TGTGCCTGGAACAGGGGAGCCGGCTATGGCTACACCTTC,CAWNRGAGYGYTF
TRBV12-3/TRBV12-4,TRBD1,.,TRBJ1-1,TGTGCCAGCAGTTCCCGGGACAGGGCGAACACTGAAGCTTTCTTT,CASSSRDRANTEAFF
TRBV28,TRBD1,many,TRBJ1-5,TGTGCCAGCAGTTTATTCGGGACAGGAAATAGCAATCAGCCCCAGCATTTT,CASSLFGTGNSNQPQHF
TRBV6-2/TRBV6-3,TRBD2,few,TRBJ2-3,TGTGCCAGCACCCCCTGGCGGGAGGTGCAGAGGGGGCAGTATTTT,CASTPWREVQRGQYF
TRBV7-2,.,many,TRBJ2-1,TGTGCCAGCAGCTTAGCGTACGGGAGCTACAATGAGCAGTTCTTC,CASSLAYGSYNEQFF
TRBV4-3,TRBD1,once,TRBJ1-3,TGCGCCAGCAGCCAAGATATAACAGGGGCTGGAAACACCATATATTTT,CASSQDITGAGNTIYF
TRBV7-2,.,many,TRBJ2-4,TGTGCCAGCAGCCTGGTAGCCAAAAACATTCAGTACTTC,CASSLVAKNIQYF
TRBV28,TRBD2,few,TRBJ2-7,TGTGCCAGCAGTCAAATTAGCGGGGGGGCGGTCAACGAGCAGTACTTC,CASSQISGGAVNEQYF
TRBV5-5,.,.,TRBJ2-3,TGTGCCAGCAGCTTGGGGATAGATACGCAGTATTTT,CASSLGIDTQYF
TRBV11-2,.,.,TRBJ2-1,TGTGCCAGCAGCTCTAGTAGGGTATATGAGCAGTTCTTC,CASSSSRVYEQFF